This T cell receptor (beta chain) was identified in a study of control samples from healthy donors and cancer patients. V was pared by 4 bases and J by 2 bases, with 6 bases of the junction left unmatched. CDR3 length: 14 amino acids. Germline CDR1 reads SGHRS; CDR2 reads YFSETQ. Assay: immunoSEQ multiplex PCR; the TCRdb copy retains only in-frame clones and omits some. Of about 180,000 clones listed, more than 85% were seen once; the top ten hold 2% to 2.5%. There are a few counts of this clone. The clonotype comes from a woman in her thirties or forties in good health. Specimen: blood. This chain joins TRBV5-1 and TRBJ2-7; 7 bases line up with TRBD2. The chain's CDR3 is CASSGGDGAYEQYF. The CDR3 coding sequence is TGCGCCAGCAGCGGGGGGGACGGAGCCTACGAGCAGTACTTC.